The clone carrying this TCR beta chain was seen more than once but under ten times. This CDR3 spans 14 amino acids. Deletions cut 5 bases from V and 4 bases from J, with 15 bases between. Germline V CDR1 and CDR2: SGHRS, YFSETQ. This sample stems from a study of blood T cell repertoires in COVID-19. The data were produced by immunoSEQ multiplex PCR, yet TCRdb's version contains in-frame clones alone and is incomplete. This table holds 240,000 or so clones, 87% found once. V and J are TRBV5-1 and TRBJ1-2, with D perhaps TRBD1 (6 bases). The sample was peripheral blood. The clonotype originates from a man aged 55 to 70 who had recovered from COVID-19. CDR3 sequence reads: CASRMAGGGYGYTF. The CDR3 DNA reads TGCGCCAGCAGGATGGCGGGGGGCGGCTATGGCTACACCTTC.